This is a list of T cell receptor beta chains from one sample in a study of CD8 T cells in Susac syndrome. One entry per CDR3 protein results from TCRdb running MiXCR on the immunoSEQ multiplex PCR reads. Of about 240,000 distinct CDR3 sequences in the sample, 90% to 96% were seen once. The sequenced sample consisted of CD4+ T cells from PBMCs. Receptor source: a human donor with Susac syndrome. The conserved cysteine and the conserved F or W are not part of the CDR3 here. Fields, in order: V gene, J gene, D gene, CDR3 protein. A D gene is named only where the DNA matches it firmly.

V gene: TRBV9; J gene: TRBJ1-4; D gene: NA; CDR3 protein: ASSPQGVDHEKLF
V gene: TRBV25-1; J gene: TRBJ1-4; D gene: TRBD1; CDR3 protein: ASTLRGREKLF
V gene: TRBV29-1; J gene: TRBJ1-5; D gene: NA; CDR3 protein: SVGGQGSQPQH
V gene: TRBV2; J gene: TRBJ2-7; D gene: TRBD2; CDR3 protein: ASSSSGNREQY
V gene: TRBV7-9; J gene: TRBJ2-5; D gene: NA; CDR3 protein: ASSLEGSGQETQY
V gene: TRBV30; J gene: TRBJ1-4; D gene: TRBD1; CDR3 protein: AWEDRGGEKLF
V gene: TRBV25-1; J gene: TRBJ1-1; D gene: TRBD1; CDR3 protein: ASSSEGRGPGTEAF
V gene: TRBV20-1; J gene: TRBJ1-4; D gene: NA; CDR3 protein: SARVGDDGEKLF
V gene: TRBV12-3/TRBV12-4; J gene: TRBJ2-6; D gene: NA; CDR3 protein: ASSLGANVLT
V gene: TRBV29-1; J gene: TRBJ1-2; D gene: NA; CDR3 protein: SVEGPGQIYGYT
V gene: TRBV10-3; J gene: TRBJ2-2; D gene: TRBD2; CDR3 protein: AIRGLAGTGELF
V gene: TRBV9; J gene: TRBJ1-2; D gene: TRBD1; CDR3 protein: ASSAAGTGYGYT
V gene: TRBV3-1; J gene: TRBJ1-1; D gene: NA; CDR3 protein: ASSQRANTEAF
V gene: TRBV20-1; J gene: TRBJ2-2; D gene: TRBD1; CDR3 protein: SAVSGTVYTGELF
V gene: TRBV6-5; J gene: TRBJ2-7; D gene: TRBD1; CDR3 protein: ASSYRGHSYEQY
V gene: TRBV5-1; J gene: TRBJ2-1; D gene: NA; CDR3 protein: ASSLDRHPRGEQF
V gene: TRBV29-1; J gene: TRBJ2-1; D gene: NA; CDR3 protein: SVRASSDEQF
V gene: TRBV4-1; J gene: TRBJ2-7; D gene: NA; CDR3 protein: ASSQLGERYEQY
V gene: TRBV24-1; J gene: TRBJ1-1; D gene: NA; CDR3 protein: ATNYLDRAF
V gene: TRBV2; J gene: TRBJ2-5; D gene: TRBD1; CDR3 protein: ASIRDRETQY
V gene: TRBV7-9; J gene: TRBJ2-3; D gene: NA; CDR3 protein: ASSERKAVTDTQY
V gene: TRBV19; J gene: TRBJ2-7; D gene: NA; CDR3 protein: ASSFPADEQY
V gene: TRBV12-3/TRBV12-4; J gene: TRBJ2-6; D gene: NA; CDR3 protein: ASFASSGANVLT
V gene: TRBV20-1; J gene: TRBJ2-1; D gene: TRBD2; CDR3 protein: SARASGRQF
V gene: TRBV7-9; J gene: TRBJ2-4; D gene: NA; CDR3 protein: ASSPGTQTNIQY
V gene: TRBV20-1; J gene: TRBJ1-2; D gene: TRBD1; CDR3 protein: TTGQLGYGYT
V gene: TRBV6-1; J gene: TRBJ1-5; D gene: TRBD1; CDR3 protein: ASMMGQTNQPQH
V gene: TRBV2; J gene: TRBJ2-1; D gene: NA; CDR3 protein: ASSPRVSSYNEQF
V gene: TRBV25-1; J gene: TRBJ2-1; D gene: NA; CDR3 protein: ASSETGLAYNEQF